The T cell receptor beta chain described here comes from a study of shared clonotypes between healthy human individuals. Study information: Participating donors consisted of two women and three men aged 18 to 49. Researchers assigned three CD4 naive, three CD4 memory, two CD8 naive and one CD8 memory plate to each donor. Study-wide points: Naive subsets generally exceeded memory subsets in estimated richness.

To note about this clone: The antigen remains undetermined.

Sequencing was performed with immunoSEQ multiplex PCR; in TCRdb, only in-frame clones are kept and a portion is missing. The table has roughly 1.5 million clones, around 98% seen once. V was shortened by 4 bases and J by 1 base, with 15 bases between the two germline ends. The CDR3 runs to 16 residues. The germline CDR1 and CDR2 sequences are SGHRS and YFSETQ. Source material: naive CD4+ T cells sorted from blood. Indicated subset: CD45RA+ positively selected. J is TRBJ2-1 and V is TRBV5-1; D is unclear. The receptor comes from a man aged 25 to 45 in good health. CDR3 residues: CASSVSPMGSYNEQFF. CDR3 DNA sequence: TGCGCCAGCAGCGTGAGTCCCATGGGGTCCTACAATGAGCAGTTCTTC.